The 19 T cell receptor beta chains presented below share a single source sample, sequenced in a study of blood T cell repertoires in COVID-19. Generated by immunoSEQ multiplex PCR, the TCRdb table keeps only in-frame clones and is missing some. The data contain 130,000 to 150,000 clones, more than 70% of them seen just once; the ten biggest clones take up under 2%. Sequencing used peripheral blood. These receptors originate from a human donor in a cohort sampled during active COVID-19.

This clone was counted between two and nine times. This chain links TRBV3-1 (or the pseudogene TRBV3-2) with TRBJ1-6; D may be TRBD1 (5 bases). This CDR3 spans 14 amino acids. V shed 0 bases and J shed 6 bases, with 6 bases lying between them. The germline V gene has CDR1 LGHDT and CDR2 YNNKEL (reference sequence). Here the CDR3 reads CASSQERGNSPLHF. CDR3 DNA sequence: TGTGCCAGCAGCCAAGAAAGGGGTAATTCACCCCTCCACTTT.

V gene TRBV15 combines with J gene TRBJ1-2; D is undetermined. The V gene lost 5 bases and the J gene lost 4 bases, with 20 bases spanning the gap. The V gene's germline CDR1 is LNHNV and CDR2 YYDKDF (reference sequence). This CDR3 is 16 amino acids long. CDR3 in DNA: TGTGCCACCAGCCCACGCACTGAAGTTCCCACCTATGGCTACACCTTC. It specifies CATSPRTEVPTYGYTF.

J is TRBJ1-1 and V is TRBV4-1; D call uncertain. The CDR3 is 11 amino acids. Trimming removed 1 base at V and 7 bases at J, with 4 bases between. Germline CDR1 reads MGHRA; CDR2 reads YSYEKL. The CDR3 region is CASSQGSEAFF. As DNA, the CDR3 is TGCGCCAGCAGCCAAGGCAGTGAAGCTTTCTTT.

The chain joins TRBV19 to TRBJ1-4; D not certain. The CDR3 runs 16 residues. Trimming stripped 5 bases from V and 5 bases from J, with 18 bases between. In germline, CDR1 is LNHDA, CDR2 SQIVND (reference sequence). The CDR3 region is CASSLSLRRSNEKLFF. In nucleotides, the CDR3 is TGTGCCAGTAGTTTGTCCCTTCGGAGATCAAATGAAAAACTGTTTTTT.

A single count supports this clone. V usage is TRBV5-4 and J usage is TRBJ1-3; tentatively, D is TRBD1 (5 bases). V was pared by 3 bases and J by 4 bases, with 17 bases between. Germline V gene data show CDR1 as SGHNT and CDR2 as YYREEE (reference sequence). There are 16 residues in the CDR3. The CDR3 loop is CASSYGRGVSGNTIYF. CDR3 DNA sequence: TGTGCCAGCAGCTACGGACGGGGGGTCTCAGGAAACACCATATATTTT.

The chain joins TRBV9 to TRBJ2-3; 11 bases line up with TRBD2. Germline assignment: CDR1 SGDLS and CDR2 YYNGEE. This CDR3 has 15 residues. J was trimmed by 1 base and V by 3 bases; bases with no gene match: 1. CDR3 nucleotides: TGTGCCAGCAGCGCACTAGCGGGAGGCACAGATACGCAGTATTTT. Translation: CASSALAGGTDTQYF.

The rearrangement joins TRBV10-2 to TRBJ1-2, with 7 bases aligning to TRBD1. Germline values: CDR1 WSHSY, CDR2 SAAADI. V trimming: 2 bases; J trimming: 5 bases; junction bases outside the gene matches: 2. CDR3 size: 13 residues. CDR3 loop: CASSEQGGYGYTF. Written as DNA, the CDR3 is TGCGCCAGCAGTGAGCAGGGGGGTTATGGCTACACCTTC.

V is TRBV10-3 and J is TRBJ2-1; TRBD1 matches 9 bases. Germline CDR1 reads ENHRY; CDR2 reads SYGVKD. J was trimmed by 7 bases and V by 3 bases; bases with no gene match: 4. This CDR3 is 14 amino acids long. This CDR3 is CAISDQTGGNEQFF. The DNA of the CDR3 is TGTGCCATCAGTGACCAGACAGGGGGTAATGAGCAGTTCTTC.

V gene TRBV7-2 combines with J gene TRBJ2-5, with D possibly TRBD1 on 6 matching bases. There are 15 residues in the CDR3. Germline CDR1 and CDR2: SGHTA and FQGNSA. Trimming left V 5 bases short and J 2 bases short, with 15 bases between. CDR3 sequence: CASSLWGLEQETQYF. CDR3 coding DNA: TGTGCCAGCAGCCTATGGGGGCTAGAGCAAGAGACCCAGTACTTC.

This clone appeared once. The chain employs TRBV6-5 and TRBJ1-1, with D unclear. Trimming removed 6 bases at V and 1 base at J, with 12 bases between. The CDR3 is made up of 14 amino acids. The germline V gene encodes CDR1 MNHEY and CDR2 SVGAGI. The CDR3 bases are TGTGCCAGCAGCGAGGGTTTTAGGAACACTGAAGCTTTCTTT. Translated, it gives CASSEGFRNTEAFF.

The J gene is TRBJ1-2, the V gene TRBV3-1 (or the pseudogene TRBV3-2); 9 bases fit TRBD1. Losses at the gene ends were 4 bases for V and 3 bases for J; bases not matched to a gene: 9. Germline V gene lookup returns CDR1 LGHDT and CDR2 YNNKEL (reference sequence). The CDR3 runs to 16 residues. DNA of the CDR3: TGTGCCAGCAGCCCTGGGGGACAGGGACTAGACTATGGCTACACCTTC. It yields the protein CASSPGGQGLDYGYTF.

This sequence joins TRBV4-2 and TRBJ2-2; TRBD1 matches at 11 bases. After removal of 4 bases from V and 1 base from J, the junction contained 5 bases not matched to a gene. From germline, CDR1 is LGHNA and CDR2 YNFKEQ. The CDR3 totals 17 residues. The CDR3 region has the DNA TGTGCCAGCAGCCCCAGGGGACAGGGGGGGAACACCGGGGAGCTGTTTTTT. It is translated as CASSPRGQGGNTGELFF.

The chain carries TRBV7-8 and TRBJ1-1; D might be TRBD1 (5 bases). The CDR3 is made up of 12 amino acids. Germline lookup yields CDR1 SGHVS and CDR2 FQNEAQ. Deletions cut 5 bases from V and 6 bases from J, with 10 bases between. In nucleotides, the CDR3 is TGTGCCAGCAGCCAGGGAGGACCTGAAGCTTTCTTT. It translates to CASSQGGPEAFF.

The CDR3 spells CASSLLGHSYEQYF. Written as DNA, the CDR3 is TGTGCCAGCAGCTTATTGGGCCACTCCTACGAGCAGTACTTC. This chain joins TRBV7-2 and TRBJ2-7, with D uncertain. V was clipped by 2 bases and J by 0 bases, with 8 bases between them. Germline CDR1 SGHTA, CDR2 FQGNSA. This CDR3 is built from 14 residues.

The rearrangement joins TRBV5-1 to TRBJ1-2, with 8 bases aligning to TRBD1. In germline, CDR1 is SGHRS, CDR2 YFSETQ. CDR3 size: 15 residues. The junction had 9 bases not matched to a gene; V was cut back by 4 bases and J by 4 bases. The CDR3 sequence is CASSPRTGNAYGYTF. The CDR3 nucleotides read TGCGCCAGCAGCCCTAGGACAGGGAACGCCTATGGCTACACCTTC.

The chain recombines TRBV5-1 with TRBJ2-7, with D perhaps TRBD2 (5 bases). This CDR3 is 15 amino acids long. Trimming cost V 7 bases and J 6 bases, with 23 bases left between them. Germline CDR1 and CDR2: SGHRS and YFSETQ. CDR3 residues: CASGPRADGGPEQYF. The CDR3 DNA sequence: TGCGCCAGCGGTCCAAGGGCGGACGGAGGCCCCGAGCAGTACTTC.

CDR3 sequence (DNA): TGTGCCAGTTCCGGGACACTGAATTTTGGTGAAGCTTTCTTT. It is translated as CASSGTLNFGEAFF. V is TRBV27 and J is TRBJ1-1; TRBD1 might be the D (6 bases). The V end lost 9 bases, the J end lost 7 bases, and 21 bases lay between the germline ends. The CDR3 totals 14 residues. Germline V gene sequence: CDR1 MNHEY, CDR2 SMNVEV (reference sequence).

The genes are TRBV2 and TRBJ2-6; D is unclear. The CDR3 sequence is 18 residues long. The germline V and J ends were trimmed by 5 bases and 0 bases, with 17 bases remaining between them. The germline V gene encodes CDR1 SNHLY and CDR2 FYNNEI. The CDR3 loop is CASSPPRVGFSGANVLTF. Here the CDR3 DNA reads TGTGCCAGCAGTCCACCTCGGGTAGGCTTCTCTGGGGCCAACGTCCTGACTTTC.

This CDR3 is CASSYHPGGDTQYF. CDR3 DNA sequence: TGTGCCAGCAGTTACCACCCCGGGGGGGATACGCAGTATTTT. V gene TRBV6-5 combines with J gene TRBJ2-3; 7 bases match TRBD2. The CDR3 is 14 amino acids. The germline CDR1 and CDR2 sequences are MNHEY and SVGAGI. V was clipped by 2 bases and J by 6 bases; unmatched bases: 5.